This T cell receptor (beta chain) was captured in a study of vaccination and CD4 T cells after COVID-19. Stated treatment: approximately nine-day PBMC culture with coronavirus spike peptide pools or control peptides (ViraFEST assay). Cell culture was performed with 1.8 million or so PBMCs per well in the presence of approximately 9.4 IU/ml IL-2 and 10 ug/ml peptide pools. Cells were cultured for under twelve days, and then CD4+ T cells were isolated by negative selection. The assay that was used to sequence DNA from cultured CD4+ T cells was the Oncomine TCR Beta short-read assay. TCRdb independently ran MiXCR on the PCR reads; one entry per CDR3 protein. The sample consists of around 15,000 distinct CDR3 sequences, 30% to 45% of them appearing once. Findings of the study overall: Looking at convalescent patients, a median roughly 83% of reactive clones were present only post-vaccination. SARS-CoV-2-reactive clonotypes rose nonsignificantly, with the median going from 21 to 38.

Worth noting for this clonotype: Its matching antigen is unknown.

Germline CDR1 is MDHEN and CDR2 is SYDVKM. The CDR3 runs 16 residues. Deletions cut 6 bases from V and 4 bases from J, with 20 bases between. This sequence originates from a human donor with COVID-19. The sequencing input was cultured CD4+ T cells from blood. The V gene is TRBV28, the J gene TRBJ2-3; D is tentatively TRBD1 or TRBD2 (5 bases each). The CDR3 sequence: CASSNGVGVEADTQYF. DNA for the CDR3: TGTGCCAGCAGCAATGGGGTGGGGGTAGAAGCAGATACGCAGTATTTT.